The clone carrying this TCR beta chain was picked up one time. Its target is unknown. The data stem from a study of follicular helper T cells after annual influenza vaccination. Study-level points and caveats: Just about 10-22% of cells analyzed had recovered productive TCRB sequences.

The time point denotes: 2015-2016 season, 7 days after influenza vaccination. Generated by immunoSEQ multiplex PCR, the TCRdb table keeps only in-frame clones and is missing some. The sample lists around 7,000 clones; roughly 86% were seen once. Germline V lookup: CDR1 GTSNPN, CDR2 SVGIG (reference sequence). V lost 0 bases and J lost 4, with 6 bases in between. This CDR3 is 12 amino acids long. The chain is built from TRBV30 and TRBJ2-5; D gene ambiguous. The TCR comes from an adult who received the influenza vaccine. Sequencing was performed on CXCR5- memory CD4+ T cells sorted from blood, taken 7 days after influenza vaccination. In nucleotides, the CDR3 is TGTGCCTGGAGTGTAGTACGAGAGACCCAGTACTTC. This codes for CAWSVVRETQYF.